This TCR beta chain was identified in a study of cytomegalovirus exposure and HLA in healthy donors. Notes on the study in general: Most TCR sequences were rare, but some public TCRs occurred in many donors. As was reported, the classifier diagnosed cytomegalovirus status with high specificity and sensitivity.

Researchers ran the PCR with 60 Vbeta and 13 Jbeta primers. Here immunoSEQ multiplex PCR was the method, and the copy in TCRdb shows in-frame clones only, minus some. The sample lists 150,000 to 200,000 clones; approximately 72% were seen once. This CDR3 spans 14 amino acids. Unmatched junction bases numbered 1, after V lost 4 bases and J lost 0 bases. Germline V gene sequence: CDR1 SGDLS, CDR2 YYNGEE. As regards this clone: The antigen is unknown.

The sequenced material came from PBMCs. This chain links TRBV9 with TRBJ1-2; 9 bases map to TRBD1. This clonotype originated in a human donor in good health. CDR3 in DNA: TGTGCCAGCAGCCGACAGGGGGCTAACTATGGCTACACCTTC. Encoded protein: CASSRQGANYGYTF.